This TCR beta chain came from a study of response to subunit inactivated influenza vaccine. Broader study findings: The authors suggested that few new T cells are recruited per seasonal influenza vaccination.

TCRdb called the RT-PCR reads again in MiXCR, with one record for every CDR3 protein. This table holds around 710,000 distinct CDR3 sequences, approximately 13% found once. This clonotype turned up a few times. Its specificity is unknown. Looked up from germline, CDR1 is SQVTM and CDR2 is ANQGSEA. The CDR3 runs 13 residues. Trimming shortened V by 6 bases and J by 5 bases, and 16 bases separated the two germline ends. This sequence originates from a man aged 50 to 59 who received an inactivated influenza vaccine. This specimen consisted of PBMCs from blood, obtained 14 to 15 days before vaccination. The V and J genes are TRBV29-1 and TRBJ1-1; D gene unclear. Written as DNA, the CDR3 is TGCAGCGTAGGTGAATCTGGGCGGACTGAAGCTTTCTTT. Translating it yields CSVGESGRTEAFF.